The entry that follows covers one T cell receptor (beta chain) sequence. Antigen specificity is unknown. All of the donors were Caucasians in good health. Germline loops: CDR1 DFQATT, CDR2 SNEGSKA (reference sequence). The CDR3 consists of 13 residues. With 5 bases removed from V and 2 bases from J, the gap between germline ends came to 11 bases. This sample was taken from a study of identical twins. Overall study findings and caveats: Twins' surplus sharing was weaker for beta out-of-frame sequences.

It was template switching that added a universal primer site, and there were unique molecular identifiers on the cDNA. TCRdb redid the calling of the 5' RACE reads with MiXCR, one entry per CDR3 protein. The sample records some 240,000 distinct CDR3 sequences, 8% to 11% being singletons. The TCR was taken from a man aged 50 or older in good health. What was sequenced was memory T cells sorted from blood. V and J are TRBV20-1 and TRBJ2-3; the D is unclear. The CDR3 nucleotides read TGCAGTGCTGGGAAGCGTACCACAGATACGCAGTATTTT. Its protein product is CSAGKRTTDTQYF.